Shown below are 28 T cell receptor beta chains from a single sample sequenced in a study of blood T cell repertoires in COVID-19. Sequencing was performed with immunoSEQ multiplex PCR; in TCRdb, only in-frame clones are kept and a portion is missing. The sample contains fewer than 110,000 clones, about 90% of which appear only once. The material sequenced was peripheral blood. Every receptor here comes from a man aged 35-49 years with active or convalescent COVID-19.

This sequence joins TRBV19 and TRBJ2-7, with 9 bases that match TRBD1. The CDR3 has 12 residues. Germline V gene lookup returns CDR1 LNHDA and CDR2 SQIVND (reference sequence). The V segment lost 8 bases and the J segment 3 bases; nucleotides outside the gene matches: 2. The CDR3 coding sequence is TGTGCCAGTGGGGGACAGGGCTACGAGCAGTACTTC. Its protein is CASGGQGYEQYF.

This chain joins TRBV6-6 and TRBJ2-1; 7 nucleotides line up with TRBD2. Germline V gene sequence: CDR1 MNHNY, CDR2 SVGAGI (reference sequence). Trimming at V came to 2 bases and at J to 9 bases, leaving 4 bases not matched to a gene. CDR3 length: 13 amino acids. CDR3 bases: TGTGCCAGCAGTTACGGAGCGGGAAGTGAGCAGTTCTTC. Translation gives CASSYGAGSEQFF.

V and J are TRBV6-4 and TRBJ1-1, with a possible D match to TRBD1 (5 bases). V dropped 6 bases and J dropped 3 bases, with 11 bases sitting between them. Germline lookup yields CDR1 MRHNA and CDR2 SNTAGT. This CDR3 has 13 residues. The CDR3 here is CASRKDSYTEAFF. DNA of the CDR3: TGTGCCAGCAGGAAAGACAGCTACACTGAAGCTTTCTTT.

The V gene is TRBV3-1 (or the pseudogene TRBV3-2), the J gene TRBJ1-3; D may be TRBD1 (5 bases). CDR1 is LGHDT, CDR2 YNNKEL, per germline (reference sequence). There are 16 residues in the CDR3. The V gene lost 4 bases and the J gene lost 0 bases, with 13 bases spanning the gap. CDR3 coding DNA: TGTGCCAGCAGCCGATACAGGAGTAACTCTGGAAACACCATATATTTT. Protein: CASSRYRSNSGNTIYF.

V usage is TRBV9 and J usage is TRBJ2-5; 8 nucleotides align to TRBD1. This CDR3 has 15 residues. Per the germline V gene, CDR1 is SGDLS and CDR2 is YYNGEE. With V trimmed by 5 bases and J by 5 bases, 11 bases remained unmatched. The CDR3 sequence: CASSRSGGEGETQYF. The CDR3 nucleotides read TGTGCCAGCAGTCGATCAGGGGGCGAGGGGGAGACCCAGTACTTC. The full variable domain, completed using reference TRBV9 and TRBJ2-5, is DSGVTQTPKHLITATGQRVTLRCSPRSGDLSVYWYQQSLDQGLQFLIQYYNGEERAKGNILERFSAQQFPDLHSELNLSSLELGDSALYFCASSRSGGEGETQYFGPGTRLLVL.

The CDR3 DNA follows: TGTGCCAGCAGCTTAACGTTCTCCGGCTACGAGCAGTACTTC. As protein: CASSLTFSGYEQYF. The gene calls are TRBV7-3 and TRBJ2-7, with no clear D. The CDR3 runs to 14 residues. Germline lookup yields CDR1 SGHTA and CDR2 FQGTGA. V lost 0 bases and J lost 3, with 9 bases in between.

The V gene is TRBV3-1 (or the pseudogene TRBV3-2), the J gene TRBJ1-1; D is ambiguous. The CDR3 consists of 12 residues. Trimming left V 4 bases short and J 4 bases short, with 7 bases between. Germline loops: CDR1 LGHDT, CDR2 YNNKEL (reference sequence). The chain's CDR3 is CASSRTGTEAFF. Written as DNA, the CDR3 is TGTGCCAGCAGCCGCACGGGCACTGAAGCTTTCTTT.

J is TRBJ1-2 and V is TRBV29-1; possibly TRBD1 for D (6 bases). CDR1 and CDR2 from the germline V gene are SQVTM and ANQGSEA. Trimming removed 1 base from V and 8 bases from J, with 11 bases in between. This CDR3 contains 12 residues. The CDR3 region is CSVEGQGRGYTF. The CDR3 DNA reads TGCAGCGTTGAAGGGCAGGGGAGAGGCTACACCTTC.

The chain links TRBV6-6 to TRBJ2-2, with D perhaps matching TRBD1 (6 bases). V lost 6 bases, J lost 2 bases, and 10 bases lay in between. Germline V gene lookup returns CDR1 MNHNY and CDR2 SVGAGI (reference sequence). This CDR3 is built from 14 residues. The CDR3 DNA is TGTGCCAGCAGCTGGACAGCAAACACCGGGGAGCTGTTTTTT. Translating it yields CASSWTANTGELFF.

The chain is built from TRBV12-3 or TRBV12-4 and TRBJ1-6; D unclear. Trimming removed 1 base from V and 11 bases from J, with 6 bases in between. This CDR3 is 12 amino acids long. The CDR3 nucleotides read TGTGCCAGCAGTTTAGGCGATCCACCCCTCCACTTT. Its translation: CASSLGDPPLHF.

J is TRBJ2-5 and V is TRBV7-9; D is possibly TRBD1 (6 bases). Between the trimmed V and J ends, which lost 4 bases and 9 bases, there was a span of 15 bases. The CDR3 covers 13 residues. CDR1 and CDR2 (germline): SEHNR, FQNEAQ (reference sequence). The CDR3 DNA reads TGTGCCAGCAGCTCTACAGGGTCTCCGGCCCAGTACTTC. Translation: CASSSTGSPAQYF.

J is TRBJ2-7 and V is TRBV28, with 11 bases matching TRBD1. The CDR3 is made up of 14 amino acids. Germline values: CDR1 MDHEN, CDR2 SYDVKM. J gave up 4 bases and V 6 bases, and 5 bases lay outside the gene matches. The CDR3 sequence is CASSRTGGRYEQYF. CDR3 nucleotides: TGTGCCAGCAGCAGGACAGGGGGCAGATACGAGCAGTACTTC.

The genes are TRBV3-1 (or the pseudogene TRBV3-2) and TRBJ2-7; no clear D gene. Trimming cost V 1 base and J 6 bases, with 13 bases left between them. Per germline, CDR1 LGHDT and CDR2 YNNKEL (reference sequence). The CDR3 covers 14 residues. CDR3 sequence: CASSQAVVGAEQYF. CDR3 sequence (DNA): TGTGCCAGCAGCCAAGCAGTTGTGGGCGCCGAGCAGTACTTC.

This chain links TRBV7-9 with TRBJ2-2, with D possibly matching TRBD2 (6 bases). In germline, CDR1 is SEHNR, CDR2 FQNEAQ (reference sequence). Trimming took 0 bases from V and 7 from J, leaving 15 bases between them. There are 16 residues in the CDR3. As DNA, the CDR3 is TGTGCCAGCAGCTTAGCGCTGGAGCGGAGGGGCGGGGAGCTGTTTTTT. Its translation is CASSLALERRGGELFF. Full variable domain (rest looked up from reference TRBV7-9 and TRBJ2-2): DTGVSQNPRHKITKRGQNVTFRCDPISEHNRLYWYRQTLGQGPEFLTYFQNEAQLEKSRLLSDRFSAERPKGSFSTLEIQRTEQGDSAMYLCASSLALERRGGELFFGEGSRLTVL.

The chain recombines TRBV2 with TRBJ2-3; 12 positions match TRBD1. Germline trimming cut 7 bases from V and 6 bases from J; bases unmatched to any gene: 8. In germline, CDR1 is SNHLY, CDR2 FYNNEI. The CDR3 runs to 15 residues. For the CDR3, the DNA is TGTGCCAGCACCGAACTCGGGACAGGGGGCGATACGCAGTATTTT. This gives the protein CASTELGTGGDTQYF. Drawing the rest from reference TRBV2 and TRBJ2-3, the complete variable domain is EPEVTQTPSHQVTQMGQEVILRCVPISNHLYFYWYRQILGQKVEFLVSFYNNEISEKSEIFDDQFSVERPDGSNFTLKIRSTKLEDSAMYFCASTELGTGGDTQYFGPGTRLTVL.

V usage is TRBV11-1 and J usage is TRBJ2-3; 9 nucleotides align to TRBD2. CDR1 is SGHAT and CDR2 is FQDESV in the germline V gene (reference sequence). The CDR3 is 18 residues long. V lost 0 bases, J lost 0 bases, and 7 bases stayed unmatched. CDR3 sequence reads: CASSLAPRLAASTDTQYF. The DNA for the CDR3 is TGTGCCAGCAGCTTAGCGCCCCGACTAGCGGCGAGCACAGATACGCAGTATTTT.

The chain links TRBV28 to TRBJ2-7, with 12 nucleotides matching TRBD1. This CDR3 region has 15 residues. With V trimmed by 4 bases and J by 7 bases, 8 bases remained unmatched. Looked up from germline, CDR1 is MDHEN and CDR2 is SYDVKM. CDR3 sequence: CASSSAGTGGGEQYF. The DNA of the CDR3 is TGTGCCAGCAGTTCCGCCGGGACAGGGGGCGGAGAGCAGTACTTC.

The V gene is TRBV18, the J gene TRBJ1-2; 8 bases fit TRBD1. This CDR3 spans 11 amino acids. Germline loops: CDR1 KGHSH, CDR2 LQKENI. V was clipped by 8 bases and J by 6 bases; unmatched bases: 2. CDR3 sequence reads: CASLDRDGYTF. In DNA, the CDR3 is TGTGCCAGCCTGGACAGGGATGGCTACACCTTC.

In this sample, this clone turned up once. The CDR3 DNA is TGTGCCAGCAGCTCCCTAGGGGTCGCCTACGAGCAGTACTTC. This gives the protein CASSSLGVAYEQYF. This chain links TRBV11-2 with TRBJ2-7; D might be TRBD1 (5 bases). Per the germline V gene, CDR1 is SGHAT and CDR2 is FQNNGV. V shed 4 bases and J shed 2 bases, with 12 bases lying between them. This CDR3 spans 14 amino acids.

V gene TRBV11-2 combines with J gene TRBJ1-4; a possible D gene is TRBD1 (5 bases). CDR1 and CDR2 from the germline V gene are SGHAT and FQNNGV. The CDR3 runs to 13 residues. The V and J ends lost 6 bases and 13 bases respectively, with 18 bases between them. DNA for the CDR3: TGTGCCAGCAGGGGGGTTCACGGGGGTAGACTGTTTTTT. This sequence encodes CASRGVHGGRLFF.

V gene TRBV28 combines with J gene TRBJ1-2; D possibly corresponds to TRBD1 (5 bases). The length of the CDR3 is 13 residues. In germline, CDR1 is MDHEN, CDR2 SYDVKM. Trimming took off 7 bases at V and 8 bases at J, with 17 bases between the two ends. CDR3 sequence: CASTLVGGRGYTF. CDR3 nucleotide sequence: TGTGCCAGCACCCTTGTCGGGGGAAGAGGCTACACCTTC.

This chain links TRBV6-2 or TRBV6-3 with TRBJ2-3, with a possible D match to TRBD1 (6 bases). V lost 5 bases, J lost 4 bases, and 19 bases lay in between. The CDR3 spans 16 residues. Germline V gene lookup returns CDR1 MNHEY and CDR2 SVGEGT. The CDR3 here is CASSLTGTKGSDTQYF. In nucleotides, the CDR3 is TGTGCCAGCAGTCTAACCGGGACAAAGGGTTCAGATACGCAGTATTTT.

This chain uses TRBV6-6 with TRBJ2-7; 9 nucleotides match TRBD2. The J segment lost 2 bases and the V segment lost 5 bases, leaving 7 bases of the junction unmatched. The CDR3 is 15 residues long. Germline V lookup: CDR1 MNHNY, CDR2 SVGAGI (reference sequence). The CDR3, as DNA: TGTGCCAGCAGTCGGGGACTAGCTGACACCTACGAGCAGTACTTC. Residues: CASSRGLADTYEQYF.

The rearrangement uses TRBV18 and TRBJ1-3; 9 bases align to TRBD1. Germline CDR1 reads KGHSH; CDR2 reads LQKENI. V trimming: 4 bases; J trimming: 4 bases; junction bases outside the gene matches: 5. CDR3 length equals 15 residues. DNA of the CDR3: TGTGCCAGCTCACTACACAGGGGGCCAGGAAACACCATATATTTT. Its translation is CASSLHRGPGNTIYF. Full variable domain (rest looked up from reference TRBV18 and TRBJ1-3): NAGVMQNPRHLVRRRGQEARLRCSPMKGHSHVYWYRQLPEEGLKFMVYLQKENIIDESGMPKERFSAEFPKEGPSILRIQQVVRGDSAAYFCASSLHRGPGNTIYFGEGSWLTVV.

This clone was picked up one time. CDR3 sequence: CASSFSGQNSGNTIYF. The CDR3 nucleotides are TGTGCCAGCAGCTTCTCGGGACAGAACTCTGGAAACACCATATATTTT. The V and J genes are TRBV5-5 and TRBJ1-3, with 7 bases aligning to TRBD1. V lost 2 bases, J lost 0 bases, and 5 bases stayed unmatched. Germline loops: CDR1 SGHKS, CDR2 YYEKEE (reference sequence). The CDR3 is made up of 16 amino acids.

The rearrangement links TRBV7-9 to TRBJ1-1; no firm D call. Germline V gives CDR1 SEHNR, CDR2 FQNEAQ (reference sequence). Trimming stripped 1 base from V and 3 bases from J, with 6 bases between. The CDR3 runs to 13 residues. The CDR3: CASSLGAHTEAFF. The CDR3 DNA follows: TGTGCCAGCAGCTTAGGAGCGCACACTGAAGCTTTCTTT.

The chain joins TRBV3-1 (or the pseudogene TRBV3-2) to TRBJ2-7; 8 nucleotides match TRBD1. The CDR3 runs 14 residues. Germline lookup yields CDR1 LGHDT and CDR2 YNNKEL (reference sequence). The V and J ends lost 4 bases and 6 bases, in that order; junction bases with no gene match: 8. The CDR3 region has the DNA TGTGCCAGCAGCCCCCTGCAGGGGGCAGGCGAGCAGTACTTC. Translating gives CASSPLQGAGEQYF.

The CDR3 sequence is CASSERTTEAFF. CDR3 bases: TGTGCCAGCAGTGAAAGGACAACTGAAGCTTTCTTT. The chain couples TRBV2 to TRBJ1-1, with a weak D call TRBD1 (5 bases). V was clipped by 2 bases and J by 5 bases, with 6 bases between them. This CDR3 has 12 amino acids. Looked up from germline, CDR1 is SNHLY and CDR2 is FYNNEI.